This T cell receptor beta chain was recorded in a study of shared clonotypes between healthy human individuals. Recent acute infections and vaccinations were absent in the healthy HIV-negative adult donors. Clones were sequenced by immunoSEQ multiplex PCR, and TCRdb holds only the in-frame ones, with some missing. This sample has over a million clones; approximately 76% occur once, and the top ten carry less than 1.5%. The sequence came from a man between 18 and 29 years old in good health. The sequenced material came from memory CD4+ T cells sorted from blood. Documented subset: CD45RA-negative fraction.

The chain's CDR3 is CASSPTRREAKNIQYF. In nucleotides, the CDR3 is TGTGCCAGCAGCCCTACAAGGAGGGAGGCCAAAAACATTCAGTACTTC. The rearrangement joins TRBV7-3 to TRBJ2-4; the D gene is possibly TRBD2 (6 bases). Germline V gives CDR1 SGHTA, CDR2 FQGTGA. This CDR3 region has 16 residues. Trimming took off 5 bases at V and 1 base at J, with 15 bases between the two ends.